What follows describes a single T cell receptor beta chain. The entry originates in a study of blood T cells in healthy people across ages. The germline CDR1 and CDR2 sequences are MNHNY and SVGAGI (reference sequence). V was pared by 6 bases and J by 8 bases, with 13 bases between. CDR3 size: 12 residues. A sample-barcoded 5' primer and a J-beta primer mix were used in a second PCR of roughly 6 to 11 cycles. TCRdb called the 5' RACE reads again in MiXCR, with one record for every CDR3 protein. The sample holds 500,000 to 600,000 distinct CDR3 sequences, about 26% seen once. This clonotype was sampled from a woman between 65 and 79 years old in good health. The chain recombines TRBV6-6 with TRBJ1-1, with D perhaps TRBD1 (5 bases). Sequencing was carried out using blood. CDR3: CASSLGEREAFF. CDR3 sequence (DNA): TGTGCCAGCAGCCTAGGGGAAAGGGAAGCTTTCTTT.